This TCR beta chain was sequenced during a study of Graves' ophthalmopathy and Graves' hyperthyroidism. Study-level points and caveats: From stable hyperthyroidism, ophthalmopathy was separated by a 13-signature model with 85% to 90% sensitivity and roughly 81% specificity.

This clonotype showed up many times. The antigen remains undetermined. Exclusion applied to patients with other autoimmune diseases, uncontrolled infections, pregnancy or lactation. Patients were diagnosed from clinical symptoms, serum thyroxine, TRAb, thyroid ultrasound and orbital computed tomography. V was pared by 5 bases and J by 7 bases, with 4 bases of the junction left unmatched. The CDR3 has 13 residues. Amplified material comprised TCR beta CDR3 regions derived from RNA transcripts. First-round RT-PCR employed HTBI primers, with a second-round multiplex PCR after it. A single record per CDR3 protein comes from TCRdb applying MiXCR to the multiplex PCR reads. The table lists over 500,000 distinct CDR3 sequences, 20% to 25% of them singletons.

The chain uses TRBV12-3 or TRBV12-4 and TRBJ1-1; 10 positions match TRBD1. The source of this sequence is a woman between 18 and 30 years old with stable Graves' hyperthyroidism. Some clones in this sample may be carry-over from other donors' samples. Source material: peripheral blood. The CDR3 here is CASSPGQGIEAFF. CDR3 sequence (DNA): TGTGCCAGCAGTCCGGGACAGGGGATTGAAGCTTTCTTT.